This T cell receptor (beta chain) was obtained from a study of CXCR3-negative and CXCR3-positive naive CD8 T cells. Findings and caveats of the study: Naive cells that were CXCR3-positive had more hydrophobic TRB CDR3s (compared with CXCR3-negative naive cells).

With regard to this clonotype: Its antigen is unidentified.

The study made its TRB cDNA libraries by 5' RACE, adding UMI labels. TCRdb re-called the 5' RACE reads; one entry per CDR3 protein, DNA not given. The data include tens of thousands of distinct CDR3 sequences; the top ten clones carry approximately 0.5%. This CDR3 has 14 residues. The chain links TRBV12-3 or TRBV12-4 to TRBJ1-2; TCRdb proposes TRBD1, but this gene call is untestable without DNA. What was sequenced was naive CXCR3+ CD8+ T cells from blood. Stated subset: CD45RO-CCR7+CD27+CD95- naive CD8+ T cells expressing CXCR3 (TNR3+). The clonotype comes from a human donor in good health. Some clones in this sample may be carry-over from other donors' samples. The CDR3 protein is CASSYGQTFYGYTF.